This T cell receptor beta chain originates from a study of T cell responses to AZD1222 COVID-19 vaccine. Points from the study as a whole: At baseline, seropositivity was found in only six or seven AZD1222 recipients. Donors in the cohort were predominantly white British and more often female, and clonal diversity was possibly underestimated. Increased Spike-specific TCR breadth and depth were observed after two AZD1222 doses.

A note on this clone: Its antigen is still unknown.

Trimming removed 1 base at V and 8 bases at J, with 20 bases between. CDR1 is SGHAT, CDR2 FQNNGV, per germline. The CDR3 consists of 16 residues. Clones were read by immunoSEQ multiplex PCR, and TCRdb kept only the in-frame ones, dropping some. The sample includes tens of thousands of clones, 65% to 90% of them seen just once. Sequences were derived from peripheral blood, sampled 28 days after the second AZD1222 dose. The receptor comes from an adult who received the AZD1222 COVID-19 vaccine. V is TRBV11-2 and J is TRBJ1-1; maybe TRBD1 (5 bases). CDR3 in amino acids: CASSLARGVTAEEAFF. The DNA for the CDR3 is TGTGCCAGCAGCTTAGCACGGGGGGTCACCGCGGAGGAAGCTTTCTTT.